The clone carrying this T cell receptor beta chain was found a few times. Its antigen is not identified. The data derive from a study of T cell repertoires in cytomegalovirus infection. Across the study: Public TCR beta signatures indicated both CMV infection and matching HLA type. Study outcomes and limitations: Dominant in the ex vivo response were TCR beta clonotypes restricted by HLA-C and specific for CMV.

One entry per CDR3 protein results from TCRdb running MiXCR on the reads. This sample carries approximately 500,000 distinct CDR3 sequences, about 15% of them seen once, and the ten largest clones take more than 20%. Sequencing used CD8+ T cells from PBMCs. This clonotype originated in a human donor in good health (CMV status not recorded). Some clones in this sample may be carry-over from other donors' samples.

The CDR3 loop reads CASSSGLGLAYGYTF. CDR3 in DNA: TGTGCCAGCAGTTCAGGACTGGGTTTGGCCTATGGCTACACCTTC. This rearrangement joins TRBV27 to TRBJ1-2; no definite D call. Trimming left V 4 bases short and J 4 bases short, with 16 bases between. The CDR3 has 15 amino acids. CDR1 MNHEY and CDR2 SMNVEV come from the germline V gene (reference sequence).